This TCR beta chain was profiled in a study of blood T cell repertoires in COVID-19. Turning to the study itself: PBMCs, B-cell-depleted T cells, or T cells were the source of the cDNA or gDNA that made up the material.

Trimming at V came to 6 bases and at J to 0 bases, leaving 3 bases not matched to a gene. Germline V lookup: CDR1 MDHEN, CDR2 SYDVKM. The CDR3 is 15 residues long. In the original workflow: Cell counts per sample came from amplifying reference gene primers. Generated by immunoSEQ multiplex PCR, the TCRdb table keeps only in-frame clones and is missing some. That table supplies the V and J calls and clone size; D and trimming were determined from the DNA. The repertoire has some 270,000 clones, approximately 83% of them found once; the top ten carry more than 9.5%. Specimen: peripheral blood. The rearrangement joins TRBV28 to TRBJ1-5, with 9 bases lining up with TRBD1. This clonotype was obtained from a woman in her 70s with acute or convalescent COVID-19. CDR3 in amino acids: CASSPTGGSNQPQHF. CDR3 in DNA: TGTGCCAGCAGCCCGACAGGGGGTAGCAATCAGCCCCAGCATTTT.